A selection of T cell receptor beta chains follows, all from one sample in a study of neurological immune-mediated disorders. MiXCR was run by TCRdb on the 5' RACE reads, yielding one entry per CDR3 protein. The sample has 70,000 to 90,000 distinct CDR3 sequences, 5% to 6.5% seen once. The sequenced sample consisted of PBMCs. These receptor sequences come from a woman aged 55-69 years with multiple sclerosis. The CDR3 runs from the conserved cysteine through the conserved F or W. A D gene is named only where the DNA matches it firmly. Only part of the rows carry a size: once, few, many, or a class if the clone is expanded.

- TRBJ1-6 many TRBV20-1 CSAREFGIQGAGPLHF TGCAGTGCTAGAGAGTTTGGTATTCAGGGAGCAGGACCCCTCCACTTT
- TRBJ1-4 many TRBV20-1 CSAEGQSREKLFF TGCAGTGCCGAGGGTCAGTCTCGCGAAAAACTGTTTTTT
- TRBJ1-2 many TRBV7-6 CASSLAGAGGYTF TGTGCCAGCAGCTTAGCGGGGGCAGGAGGCTACACCTTC
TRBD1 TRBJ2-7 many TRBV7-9 CASSLGTGIEQYF TGTGCCAGCAGCTTAGGGACAGGGATCGAGCAGTACTTC
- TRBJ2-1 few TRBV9 CASSGRAAHNEQFF TGTGCCAGCAGCGGACGGGCAGCACACAATGAGCAGTTCTTC
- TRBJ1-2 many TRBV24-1 CATSASDNYGYTF TGTGCCACCAGTGCCTCGGACAACTATGGCTACACCTTC
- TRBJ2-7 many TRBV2 CASSPGTPYEQYF TGTGCCAGCAGCCCCGGGACCCCTTACGAGCAGTACTTC
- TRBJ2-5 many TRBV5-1 CASSFRGNREETQYF TGCGCCAGCAGCTTTCGGGGGAATCGGGAAGAGACCCAGTACTTC
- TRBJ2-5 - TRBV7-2 CASSAQGGGQETQYF TGTGCCAGCAGCGCCCAGGGGGGCGGACAAGAGACCCAGTACTTC
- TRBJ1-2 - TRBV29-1 CSPYRDGYGYTF TGCAGCCCTTACCGGGACGGCTATGGCTACACCTTC
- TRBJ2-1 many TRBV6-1 CASRGPVVGYNEQFF TGTGCCAGCAGAGGTCCCGTAGTGGGATACAATGAGCAGTTCTTC
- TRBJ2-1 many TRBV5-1 CASSWGGSQDNEQFF TGCGCCAGCAGCTGGGGTGGTAGCCAGGACAATGAGCAGTTCTTC
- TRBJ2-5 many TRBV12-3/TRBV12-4 CASSPSQGLTQYF TGTGCCAGCAGTCCAAGCCAGGGCCTAACCCAGTACTTC
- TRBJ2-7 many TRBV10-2 CASSENRAKYEQYF TGCGCCAGCAGTGAGAACAGGGCCAAGTACGAGCAGTACTTC
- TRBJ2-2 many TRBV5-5 CASSLLVDRAGGELFF TGTGCCAGCAGCTTGCTAGTGGACCGCGCCGGCGGGGAGCTGTTTTTT
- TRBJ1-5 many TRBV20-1 CSASGEGSNQPQHF TGCAGTGCTAGCGGGGAGGGAAGCAATCAGCCCCAGCATTTT
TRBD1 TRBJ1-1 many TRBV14 CASSPTGIAEAFF TGTGCCAGCAGCCCGACAGGGATCGCTGAAGCTTTCTTT
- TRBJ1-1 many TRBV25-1 CASRAPWTVDLRSGHTEAFF TGTGCCAGCAGAGCCCCTTGGACGGTCGATCTCCGGTCAGGTCACACTGAAGCTTTCTTT
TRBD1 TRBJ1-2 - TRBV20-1 CSASRQGTVNYGYTF TGCAGTGCTAGTAGACAGGGGACCGTGAACTATGGCTACACCTTC
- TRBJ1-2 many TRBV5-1 CASSLGTDRTVYGYTF TGCGCCAGCAGCCTAGGGACCGATAGAACCGTCTATGGCTACACCTTC
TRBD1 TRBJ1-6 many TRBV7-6 CAKSSRQGASPLHF TGTGCGAAATCTTCCCGCCAGGGGGCTTCACCCCTCCACTTT
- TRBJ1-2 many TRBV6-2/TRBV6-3 CASSYGGVNYGYTF TGTGCCAGCAGTTACGGAGGAGTCAACTATGGCTACACCTTC
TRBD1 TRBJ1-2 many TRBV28 CASSGTGPNYGYTF TGTGCCAGCAGCGGGACAGGGCCTAACTATGGCTACACCTTC
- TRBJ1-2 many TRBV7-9 CASSLTGLSNYGYTF TGTGCCAGCAGCTTGACGGGACTTTCTAACTATGGCTACACCTTC
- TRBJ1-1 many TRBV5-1 CASSGGLLMNTEAFF TGCGCCAGCAGCGGTGGATTACTAATGAACACTGAAGCTTTCTTT
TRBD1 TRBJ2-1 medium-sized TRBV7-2 CASSYTGVEQFF TGTGCCAGCAGCTACACAGGGGTTGAGCAGTTCTTC
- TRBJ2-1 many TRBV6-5 CASSYYQGLGGNEQFF TGTGCCAGCAGTTACTATCAGGGGCTGGGAGGTAATGAGCAGTTCTTC
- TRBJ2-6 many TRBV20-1 CSASLGAWAGANVLTF TGCAGTGCTAGCCTAGGGGCGTGGGCTGGGGCCAACGTCCTGACTTTC
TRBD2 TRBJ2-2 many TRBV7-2 CASSLRGGITGELFF TGTGCCAGCAGCCTTCGGGGGGGGATTACCGGGGAGCTGTTTTTT
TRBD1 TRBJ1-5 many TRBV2 CASSEDRVNQPQHF TGTGCCAGCAGTGAGGACAGGGTGAATCAGCCCCAGCATTTT
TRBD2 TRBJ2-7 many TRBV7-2 CASSPQGGGVSYEQYF TGTGCCAGCAGCCCCCAGGGCGGGGGGGTCTCCTACGAGCAGTACTTC
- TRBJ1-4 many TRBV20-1 CSAQAGEKLFF TGCAGTGCCCAGGCAGGTGAAAAACTGTTTTTT